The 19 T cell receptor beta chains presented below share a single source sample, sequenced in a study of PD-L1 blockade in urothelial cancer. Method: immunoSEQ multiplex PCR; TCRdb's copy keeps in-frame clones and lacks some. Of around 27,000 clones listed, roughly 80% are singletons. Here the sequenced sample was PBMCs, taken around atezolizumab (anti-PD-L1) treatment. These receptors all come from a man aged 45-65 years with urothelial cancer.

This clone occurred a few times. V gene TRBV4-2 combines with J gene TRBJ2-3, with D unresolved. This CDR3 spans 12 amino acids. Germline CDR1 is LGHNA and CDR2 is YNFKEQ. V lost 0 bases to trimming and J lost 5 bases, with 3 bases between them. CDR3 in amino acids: CASSQDLDTQYF. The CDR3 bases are TGTGCCAGCAGCCAAGACTTAGATACGCAGTATTTT.

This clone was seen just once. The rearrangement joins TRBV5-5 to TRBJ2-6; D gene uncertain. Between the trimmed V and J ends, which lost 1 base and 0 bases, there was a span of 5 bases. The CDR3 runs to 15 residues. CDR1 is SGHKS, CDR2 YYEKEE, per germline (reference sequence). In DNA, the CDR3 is TGTGCCAGCAGCTTGCAGTTCTCTGGGGCCAACGTCCTGACTTTC. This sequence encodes CASSLQFSGANVLTF.

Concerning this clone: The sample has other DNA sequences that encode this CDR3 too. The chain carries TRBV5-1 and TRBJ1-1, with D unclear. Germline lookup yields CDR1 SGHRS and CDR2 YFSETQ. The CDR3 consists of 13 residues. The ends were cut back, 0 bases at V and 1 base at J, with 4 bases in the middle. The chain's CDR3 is CASSLAQNTEAFF. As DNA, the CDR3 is TGCGCCAGCAGCTTGGCCCAGAACACTGAAGCTTTCTTT.

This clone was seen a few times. The CDR3 DNA reads as TGTGCCAGCAGTTCAATTCTTGGGGGGAATCAGCCCCAGCATTTT. It codes for CASSSILGGNQPQHF. V usage is TRBV28 and J usage is TRBJ1-5, with D perhaps matching TRBD1 (5 bases). Germline V gene data show CDR1 as MDHEN and CDR2 as SYDVKM. V was shortened by 4 bases and J by 4 bases, with 14 bases between the two germline ends. The CDR3 is made up of 15 amino acids.

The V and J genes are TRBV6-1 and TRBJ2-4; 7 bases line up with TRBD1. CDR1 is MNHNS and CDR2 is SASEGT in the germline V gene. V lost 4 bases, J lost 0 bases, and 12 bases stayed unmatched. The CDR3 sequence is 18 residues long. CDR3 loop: CASSVGAQTGLAKNIQYF. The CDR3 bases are TGTGCCAGCAGTGTAGGAGCCCAGACAGGGCTAGCCAAAAACATTCAGTACTTC.

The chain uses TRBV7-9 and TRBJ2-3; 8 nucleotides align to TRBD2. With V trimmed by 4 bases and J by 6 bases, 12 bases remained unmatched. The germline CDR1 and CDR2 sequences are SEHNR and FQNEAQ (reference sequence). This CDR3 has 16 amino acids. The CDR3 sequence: CASSSLSGRARDTQYF. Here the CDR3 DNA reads TGTGCCAGCAGCTCGCTATCCGGGAGGGCCCGGGATACGCAGTATTTT.

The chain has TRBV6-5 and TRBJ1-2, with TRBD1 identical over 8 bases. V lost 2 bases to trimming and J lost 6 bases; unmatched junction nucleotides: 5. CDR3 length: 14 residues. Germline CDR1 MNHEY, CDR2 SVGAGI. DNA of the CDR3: TGTGCCAGCAGTTACGACAGGGGAAAGAATGGCTACACCTTC. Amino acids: CASSYDRGKNGYTF.

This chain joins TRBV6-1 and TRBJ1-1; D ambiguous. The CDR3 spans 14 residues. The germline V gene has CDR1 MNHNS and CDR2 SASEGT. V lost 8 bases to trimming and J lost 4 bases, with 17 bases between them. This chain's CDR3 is CASANRPAGTEAFF. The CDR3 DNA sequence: TGTGCCAGCGCCAATAGGCCCGCGGGCACTGAAGCTTTCTTT.

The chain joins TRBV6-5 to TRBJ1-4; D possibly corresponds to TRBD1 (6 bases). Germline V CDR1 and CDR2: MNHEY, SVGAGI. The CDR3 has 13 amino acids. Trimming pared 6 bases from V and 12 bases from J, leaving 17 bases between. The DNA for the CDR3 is TGTGCCAGCAGGAATAAGGACAGAGGCGAACTGTTTTTT. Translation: CASRNKDRGELFF.

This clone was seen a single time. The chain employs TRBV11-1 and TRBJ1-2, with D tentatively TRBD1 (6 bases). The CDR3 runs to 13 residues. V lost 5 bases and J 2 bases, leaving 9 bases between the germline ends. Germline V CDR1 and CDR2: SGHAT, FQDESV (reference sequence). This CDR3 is CASSPDRNYGYTF. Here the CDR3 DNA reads TGTGCCAGCAGCCCGGACAGAAACTATGGCTACACCTTC.

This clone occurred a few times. The CDR3 DNA reads TGTGCCAGCAGCCTGTGGGGGGGGCCCCTCCACTTT. It specifies CASSLWGGPLHF. The chain is built from TRBV27 and TRBJ1-6, with D possibly being TRBD1 (5 bases). This CDR3 contains 12 residues. Germline V gives CDR1 MNHEY, CDR2 SMNVEV (reference sequence). Trimming left V 6 bases short and J 13 bases short, with 13 bases between.

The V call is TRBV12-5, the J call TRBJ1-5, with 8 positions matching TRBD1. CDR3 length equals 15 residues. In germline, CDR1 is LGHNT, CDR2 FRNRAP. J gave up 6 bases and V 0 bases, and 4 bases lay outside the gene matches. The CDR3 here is CASGLVQTGVQPQHF. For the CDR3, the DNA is TGTGCTAGTGGTTTGGTACAGACAGGGGTTCAGCCCCAGCATTTT.

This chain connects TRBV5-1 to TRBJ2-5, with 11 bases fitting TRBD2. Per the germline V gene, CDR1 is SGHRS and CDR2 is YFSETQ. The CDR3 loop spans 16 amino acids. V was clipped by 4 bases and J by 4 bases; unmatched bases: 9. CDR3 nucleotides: TGCGCCAGCAGCCCCGGGGGTAGCGGGGGGGCAGAGACCCAGTACTTC. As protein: CASSPGGSGGAETQYF.

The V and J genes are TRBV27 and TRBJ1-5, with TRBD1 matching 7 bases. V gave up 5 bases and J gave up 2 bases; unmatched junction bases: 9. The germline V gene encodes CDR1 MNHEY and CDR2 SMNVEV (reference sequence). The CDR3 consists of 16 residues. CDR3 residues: CASSPDRDLGNQPQHF. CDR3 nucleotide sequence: TGTGCCAGCAGTCCCGACAGGGACCTTGGCAATCAGCCCCAGCATTTT.

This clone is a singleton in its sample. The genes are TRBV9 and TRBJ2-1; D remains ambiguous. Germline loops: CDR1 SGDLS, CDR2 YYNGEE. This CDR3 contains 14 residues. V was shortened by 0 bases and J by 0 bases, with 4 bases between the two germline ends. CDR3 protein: CASSVDSSYNEQFF. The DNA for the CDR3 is TGTGCCAGCAGCGTAGACAGCTCCTACAATGAGCAGTTCTTC.

DNA for the CDR3: TGTGCCAGTTCCGCGGGACAGGGGGCCTCCGAGCAGTACTTC. It yields the protein CASSAGQGASEQYF. This chain uses TRBV19 with TRBJ2-7; 12 positions match TRBD1. CDR1 is LNHDA and CDR2 is SQIVND in the germline V gene (reference sequence). With 8 bases clipped from V and 6 bases from J, the junction kept 8 bases outside the gene matches. This CDR3 comprises 14 residues.

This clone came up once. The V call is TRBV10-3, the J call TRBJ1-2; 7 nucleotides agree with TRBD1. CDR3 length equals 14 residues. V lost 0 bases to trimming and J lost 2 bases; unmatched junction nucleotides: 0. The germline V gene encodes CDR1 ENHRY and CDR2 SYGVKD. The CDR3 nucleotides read TGTGCCATCAGTGAGTCGACAGGGAACTATGGCTACACCTTC. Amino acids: CAISESTGNYGYTF.

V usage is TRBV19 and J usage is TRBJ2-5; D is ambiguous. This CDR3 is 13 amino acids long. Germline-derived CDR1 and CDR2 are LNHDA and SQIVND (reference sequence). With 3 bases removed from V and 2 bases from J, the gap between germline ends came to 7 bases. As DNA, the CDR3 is TGTGCCAGTAGTATTCAGGCTCAAGAGACCCAGTACTTC. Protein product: CASSIQAQETQYF.

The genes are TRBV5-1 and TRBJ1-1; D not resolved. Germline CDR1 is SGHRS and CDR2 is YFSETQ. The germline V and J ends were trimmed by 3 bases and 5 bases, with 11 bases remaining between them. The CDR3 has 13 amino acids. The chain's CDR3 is CASSSQRATEAFF. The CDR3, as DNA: TGCGCCAGCAGCTCGCAGAGGGCAACTGAAGCTTTCTTT.